Sequencing of this T cell receptor (beta chain) was carried out in a study of blood T cell repertoires in COVID-19. How the authors handled the data: Reference gene primer amplification gave estimated nucleated cell counts. Using immunoSEQ multiplex PCR, the repertoire was profiled, and TCRdb retains in-frame clones only, with some absent. V, J and clone size are taken as reported in that table, and D and trimming were inferred from the DNA itself. The table records 94,000 or so clones, 75% to 85% of them present only once. Input material: peripheral blood. The clonotype comes from a man in his sixties with acute or convalescent COVID-19.

In nucleotides, the CDR3 is TGTGCCAGCAGTTCTCGCGGGGTCGAGCAGTACTTC. This sequence encodes CASSSRGVEQYF. This chain connects TRBV6-2 or TRBV6-3 to TRBJ2-7; tentatively, D is TRBD2 (6 bases). Per the germline V gene, CDR1 is MNHEY and CDR2 is SVGEGT. The V end was cut by 4 bases, the J end by 6 bases, with 10 bases between. The length of the CDR3 is 12 residues.